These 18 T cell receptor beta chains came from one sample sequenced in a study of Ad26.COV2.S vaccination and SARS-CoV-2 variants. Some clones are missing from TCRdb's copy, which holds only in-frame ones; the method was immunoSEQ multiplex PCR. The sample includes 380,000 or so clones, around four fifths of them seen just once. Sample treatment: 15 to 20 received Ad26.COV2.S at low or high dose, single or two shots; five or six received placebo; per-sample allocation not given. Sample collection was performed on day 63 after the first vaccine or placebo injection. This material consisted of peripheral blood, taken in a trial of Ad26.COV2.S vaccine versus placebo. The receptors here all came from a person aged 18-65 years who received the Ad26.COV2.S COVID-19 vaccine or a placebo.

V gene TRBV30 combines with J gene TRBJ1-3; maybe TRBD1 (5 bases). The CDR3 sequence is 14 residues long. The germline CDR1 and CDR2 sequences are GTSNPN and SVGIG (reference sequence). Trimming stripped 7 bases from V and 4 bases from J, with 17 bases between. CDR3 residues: CASIRGPRGNTIYF. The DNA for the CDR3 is TGTGCCTCGATACGGGGCCCGAGGGGAAACACCATATATTTT.

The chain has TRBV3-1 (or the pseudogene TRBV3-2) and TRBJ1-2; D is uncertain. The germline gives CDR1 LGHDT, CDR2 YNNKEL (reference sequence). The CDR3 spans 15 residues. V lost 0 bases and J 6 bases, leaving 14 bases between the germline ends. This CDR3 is CASSQDWRTRDGYTF. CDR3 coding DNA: TGTGCCAGCAGCCAAGATTGGAGGACTCGGGATGGCTACACCTTC.

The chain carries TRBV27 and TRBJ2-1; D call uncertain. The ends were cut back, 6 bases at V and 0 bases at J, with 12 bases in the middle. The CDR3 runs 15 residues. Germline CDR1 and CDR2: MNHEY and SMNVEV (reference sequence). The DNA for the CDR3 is TGTGCCAGCAGCATCGCAGCCCCCTCCTACAATGAGCAGTTCTTC. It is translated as CASSIAAPSYNEQFF.

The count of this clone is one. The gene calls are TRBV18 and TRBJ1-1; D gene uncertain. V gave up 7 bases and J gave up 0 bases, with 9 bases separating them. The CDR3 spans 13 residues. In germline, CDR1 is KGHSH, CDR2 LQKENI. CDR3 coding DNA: TGTGCCAGCTACAGCTCCATGAACACTGAAGCTTTCTTT. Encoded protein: CASYSSMNTEAFF.

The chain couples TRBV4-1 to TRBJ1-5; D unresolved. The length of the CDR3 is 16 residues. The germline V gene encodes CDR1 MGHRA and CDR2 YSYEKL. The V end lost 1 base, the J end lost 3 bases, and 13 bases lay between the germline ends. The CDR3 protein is CASSQGPRGFNQPQHF. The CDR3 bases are TGCGCCAGCAGCCAAGGTCCACGGGGTTTCAATCAGCCCCAGCATTTT.

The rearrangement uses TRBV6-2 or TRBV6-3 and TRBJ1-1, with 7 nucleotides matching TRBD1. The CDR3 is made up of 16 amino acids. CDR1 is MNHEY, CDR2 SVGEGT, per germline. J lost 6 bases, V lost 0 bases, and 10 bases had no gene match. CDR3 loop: CASSYSTQGGAPEAFF. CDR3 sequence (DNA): TGTGCCAGCAGTTACTCGACGCAGGGGGGCGCGCCTGAAGCTTTCTTT.

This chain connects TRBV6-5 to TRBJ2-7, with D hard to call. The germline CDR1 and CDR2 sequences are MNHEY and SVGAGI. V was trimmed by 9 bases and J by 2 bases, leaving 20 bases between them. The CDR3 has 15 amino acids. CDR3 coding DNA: TGTGCCAGGGCCCATGAAATTAAGGGAACCTACGAGCAGTACTTC. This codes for CARAHEIKGTYEQYF.

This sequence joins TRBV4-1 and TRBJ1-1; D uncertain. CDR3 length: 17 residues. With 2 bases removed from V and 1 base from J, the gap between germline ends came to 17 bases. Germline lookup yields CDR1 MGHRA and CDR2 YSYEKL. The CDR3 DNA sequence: TGCGCCAGCAGCCAAACGGCTCTCTGGGGAAAGAACACTGAAGCTTTCTTT. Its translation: CASSQTALWGKNTEAFF.

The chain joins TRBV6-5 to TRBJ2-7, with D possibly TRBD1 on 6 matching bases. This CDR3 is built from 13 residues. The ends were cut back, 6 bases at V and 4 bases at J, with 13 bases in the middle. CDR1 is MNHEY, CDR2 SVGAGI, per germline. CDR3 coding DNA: TGTGCCAGCAGAACCCGACAGGCTTACGAGCAGTACTTC. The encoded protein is CASRTRQAYEQYF.

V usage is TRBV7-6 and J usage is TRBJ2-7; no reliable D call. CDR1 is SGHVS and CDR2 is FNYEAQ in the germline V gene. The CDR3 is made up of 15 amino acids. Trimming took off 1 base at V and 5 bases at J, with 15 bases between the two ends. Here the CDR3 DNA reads TGTGCCAGCAGCTTAGATAGGGCACGTTCACACGAGCAGTACTTC. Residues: CASSLDRARSHEQYF.

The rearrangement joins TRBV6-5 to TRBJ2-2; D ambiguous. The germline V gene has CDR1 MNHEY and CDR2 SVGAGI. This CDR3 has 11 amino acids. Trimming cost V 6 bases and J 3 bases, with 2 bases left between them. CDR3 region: CASRDTGELFF. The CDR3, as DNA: TGTGCCAGCAGGGACACCGGGGAGCTGTTTTTT.

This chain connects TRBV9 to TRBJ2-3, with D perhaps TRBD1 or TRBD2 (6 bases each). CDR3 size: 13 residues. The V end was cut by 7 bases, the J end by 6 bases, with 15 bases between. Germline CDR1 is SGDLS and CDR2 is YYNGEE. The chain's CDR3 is CASCEGGMDTQYF. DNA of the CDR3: TGTGCCAGCTGTGAAGGGGGGATGGATACGCAGTATTTT.

This CDR3 is CASSLTRDRAAEQYF. The CDR3 nucleotides read TGTGCCAGCAGCTTAACCCGGGACCGGGCAGCCGAGCAGTACTTC. The V and J genes are TRBV11-3 and TRBJ2-7; D tentatively reads TRBD1 or TRBD2 (5 bases each). V dropped 2 bases and J dropped 6 bases, with 17 bases sitting between them. The germline CDR1 and CDR2 sequences are SGHNT and YENEEA. The CDR3 has 15 residues.

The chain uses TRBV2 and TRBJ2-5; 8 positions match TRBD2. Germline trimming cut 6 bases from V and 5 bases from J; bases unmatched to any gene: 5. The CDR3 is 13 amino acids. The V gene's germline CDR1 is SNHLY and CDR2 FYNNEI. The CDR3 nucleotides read TGTGCCAGCAGCCCGGGGGGGCGTGAGACCCAGTACTTC. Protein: CASSPGGRETQYF.

The CDR3 region is CASSLGTFGNTIYF. CDR3 sequence (DNA): TGTGCCAGCAGCCTAGGGACATTTGGAAACACCATATATTTT. The chain links TRBV11-2 to TRBJ1-3, with D perhaps TRBD1 (6 bases). The CDR3 runs 14 residues. From germline, CDR1 is SGHAT and CDR2 FQNNGV. The V gene lost 5 bases and the J gene lost 3 bases, with 11 bases spanning the gap.

In DNA form, the CDR3 reads TGTGCCAGCAGCTTTAGCGGGGGGGCGACAGATACGCAGTATTTT. The encoded protein is CASSFSGGATDTQYF. The chain has TRBV5-6 and TRBJ2-3; 11 bases map to TRBD2. The V gene's germline CDR1 is SGHDT and CDR2 YYEEEE. The J segment lost 3 bases and the V segment lost 2 bases, leaving 2 bases of the junction unmatched. The CDR3 extends over 15 amino acids.

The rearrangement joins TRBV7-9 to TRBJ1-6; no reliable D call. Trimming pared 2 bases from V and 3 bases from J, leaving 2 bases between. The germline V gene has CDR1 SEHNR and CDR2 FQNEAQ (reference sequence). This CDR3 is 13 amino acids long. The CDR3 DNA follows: TGTGCCAGCAGCTTACTCTATAATTCACCCCTCCACTTT. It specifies CASSLLYNSPLHF.

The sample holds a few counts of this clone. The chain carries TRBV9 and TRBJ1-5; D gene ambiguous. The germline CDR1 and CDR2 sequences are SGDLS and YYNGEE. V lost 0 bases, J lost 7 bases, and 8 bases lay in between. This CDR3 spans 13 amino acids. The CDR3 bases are TGTGCCAGCAGCGTAGCGGAGGCCCAGCCCCAGCATTTT. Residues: CASSVAEAQPQHF.